The rows below give T cell receptor beta chains drawn from one sample of a study of CD8 T cells in ankylosing spondylitis. A single record per CDR3 protein comes from TCRdb applying MiXCR to the 5' RACE reads. The repertoire holds 150,000 or so distinct CDR3 sequences, roughly 10% seen once, with about 15% in the top ten. The sequencing sample was made of blood, either unsorted or a sorted T cell fraction (not recorded which). All receptors derive from a female donor with ankylosing spondylitis or in good health (not recorded which). The CDR3 runs from the conserved cysteine through the conserved F or W. Each record gives: CDR3 length, V gene, clone size, D gene, J gene, CDR3 protein, CDR3 DNA. The D gene is left open where the match is weak. Rows give clone size only sometimes, using once, few, many, or a class for an expanded clone.

len: 15
v_gene: TRBV7-6
abundance: few
d_gene: NA
j_gene: TRBJ2-3
CDR3aa: CASSRGPGSTDTQYF
CDR3nt: TGTGCCAGCAGCCGAGGGCCAGGGTCCACAGATACGCAGTATTTT

len: 16
v_gene: TRBV7-9
abundance: many
d_gene: TRBD2
j_gene: TRBJ2-5
CDR3aa: CASSSTIEREQETQYF
CDR3nt: TGTGCCAGCAGCTCTACAATTGAGCGGGAACAAGAGACCCAGTACTTC

len: 14
v_gene: TRBV7-9
abundance: many
d_gene: NA
j_gene: TRBJ1-1
CDR3aa: CASCPPSVDTEAFF
CDR3nt: TGTGCCAGCTGCCCCCCCAGTGTGGACACTGAAGCTTTCTTT

len: 16
v_gene: TRBV25-1
abundance: many
d_gene: NA
j_gene: TRBJ1-2
CDR3aa: CASSESRARGDYGYTF
CDR3nt: TGTGCCAGCAGTGAATCCCGGGCCAGAGGGGACTATGGCTACACCTTC

len: 14
v_gene: TRBV2
abundance: few
d_gene: NA
j_gene: TRBJ2-1
CDR3aa: CASSGLALYNEQFF
CDR3nt: TGTGCCAGCAGCGGTCTAGCGCTCTACAATGAGCAGTTCTTC

len: 14
v_gene: TRBV4-3
abundance: few
d_gene: NA
j_gene: TRBJ2-1
CDR3aa: CASSARTDHNEQFF
CDR3nt: TGCGCCAGCAGCGCCCGGACAGACCACAATGAGCAGTTCTTC

len: 14
v_gene: TRBV12-3/TRBV12-4
abundance: many
d_gene: NA
j_gene: TRBJ1-1
CDR3aa: CASSLVGGETEAFF
CDR3nt: TGTGCCAGCAGTTTAGTTGGGGGCGAGACTGAAGCTTTCTTT

len: 14
v_gene: TRBV12-3/TRBV12-4
abundance: few
d_gene: NA
j_gene: TRBJ2-2
CDR3aa: CASSPGTNTGELFF
CDR3nt: TGTGCCAGCAGCCCTGGGACTAACACCGGGGAGCTGTTTTTT

len: 14
v_gene: TRBV5-1
abundance: few
d_gene: NA
j_gene: TRBJ2-1
CDR3aa: CASSLDFSYNEQFF
CDR3nt: TGCGCCAGCAGCTTGGACTTCTCCTACAATGAGCAGTTCTTC

len: 16
v_gene: TRBV5-1
abundance: few
d_gene: TRBD1
j_gene: TRBJ2-7
CDR3aa: CASSFWVGDSGYEQYF
CDR3nt: TGCGCCAGCAGCTTTTGGGTAGGGGACAGCGGATACGAGCAGTACTTC

len: 16
v_gene: TRBV19
abundance: NA
d_gene: NA
j_gene: TRBJ2-3
CDR3aa: CASSLLAGDGTDTQYF
CDR3nt: TGTGCCAGTAGTCTTCTAGCAGGGGATGGAACAGATACGCAGTATTTT

len: 16
v_gene: TRBV9
abundance: many
d_gene: TRBD2
j_gene: TRBJ2-5
CDR3aa: CASSPYGLAVTETQYF
CDR3nt: TGTGCCAGCAGCCCTTATGGGCTAGCGGTCACGGAGACCCAGTACTTC

len: 16
v_gene: TRBV7-8
abundance: few
d_gene: TRBD2
j_gene: TRBJ2-2
CDR3aa: CASSLRLAGGTGELFF
CDR3nt: TGTGCCAGCAGCCTCAGACTAGCGGGAGGCACCGGGGAGCTGTTTTTT

len: 14
v_gene: TRBV9
abundance: many
d_gene: TRBD1
j_gene: TRBJ1-1
CDR3aa: CASTQGVTNTEAFF
CDR3nt: TGTGCCAGCACCCAGGGGGTAACCAACACTGAAGCTTTCTTT

len: 11
v_gene: TRBV2
abundance: NA
d_gene: NA
j_gene: TRBJ1-1
CDR3aa: CASFGGTEAFF
CDR3nt: TGTGCCAGCTTTGGAGGGACTGAAGCTTTCTTT

len: 15
v_gene: TRBV20-1
abundance: NA
d_gene: TRBD2
j_gene: TRBJ2-5
CDR3aa: CSARGEREGWETQYF
CDR3nt: TGCAGTGCTAGGGGGGAGCGGGAGGGCTGGGAGACCCAGTACTTC

len: 15
v_gene: TRBV15
abundance: NA
d_gene: NA
j_gene: TRBJ2-1
CDR3aa: CATSRDAGQGYEQFF
CDR3nt: TGTGCCACCAGCAGAGACGCCGGACAAGGCTATGAGCAGTTCTTC

len: 14
v_gene: TRBV5-1
abundance: many
d_gene: NA
j_gene: TRBJ2-5
CDR3aa: CASSLETAQETQYF
CDR3nt: TGCGCCAGCAGCTTGGAGACAGCCCAAGAGACCCAGTACTTC

len: 12
v_gene: TRBV20-1
abundance: NA
d_gene: NA
j_gene: TRBJ1-1
CDR3aa: CSARQLNTEAFF
CDR3nt: TGCAGTGCCAGACAGCTGAACACTGAAGCTTTCTTT

len: 16
v_gene: TRBV7-9
abundance: NA
d_gene: TRBD1
j_gene: TRBJ2-2
CDR3aa: CASSGRDRLPAGELFF
CDR3nt: TGTGCCAGCAGCGGGCGGGACAGGCTACCCGCCGGGGAGCTGTTTTTT

len: 15
v_gene: TRBV5-1
abundance: NA
d_gene: NA
j_gene: TRBJ2-3
CDR3aa: CASSPQVPSTDTQYF
CDR3nt: TGCGCCAGCAGCCCACAGGTTCCTAGCACAGATACGCAGTATTTT

len: 15
v_gene: TRBV12-3/TRBV12-4
abundance: few
d_gene: TRBD2
j_gene: TRBJ2-1
CDR3aa: CASSLASLAGGPKIF
CDR3nt: TGTGCCAGCAGTTTAGCCTCACTAGCGGGAGGGCCTAAGATCTTC

len: 13
v_gene: TRBV12-3/TRBV12-4
abundance: many
d_gene: NA
j_gene: TRBJ2-5
CDR3aa: CASSLAGKETQYF
CDR3nt: TGTGCCAGCAGTTTGGCCGGGAAAGAGACCCAGTACTTC

len: 16
v_gene: TRBV20-1
abundance: NA
d_gene: TRBD1
j_gene: TRBJ1-1
CDR3aa: CSARASGQEWSTEAFF
CDR3nt: TGCAGTGCTAGAGCCTCCGGACAGGAGTGGTCCACTGAAGCTTTCTTT

len: 16
v_gene: TRBV7-9
abundance: many
d_gene: NA
j_gene: TRBJ1-2
CDR3aa: CASSPSSPEEEYGYTF
CDR3nt: TGTGCCAGCAGCCCCAGTAGCCCCGAGGAGGAGTATGGCTACACCTTC

len: 14
v_gene: TRBV4-3
abundance: many
d_gene: NA
j_gene: TRBJ2-7
CDR3aa: CASSQDAASFEQYF
CDR3nt: TGCGCCAGCAGCCAAGATGCGGCTAGTTTCGAGCAGTACTTC

len: 18
v_gene: TRBV7-8
abundance: many
d_gene: TRBD2
j_gene: TRBJ2-2
CDR3aa: CASSFPRVSGSISGELFF
CDR3nt: TGTGCCAGCAGCTTCCCCCGGGTTAGCGGGAGTATCTCCGGGGAGCTGTTTTTT

len: 14
v_gene: TRBV12-3/TRBV12-4
abundance: few
d_gene: NA
j_gene: TRBJ1-2
CDR3aa: CASSFLAPGHGYTF
CDR3nt: TGTGCCAGCAGTTTTTTGGCACCTGGCCATGGCTACACCTTC

len: 15
v_gene: TRBV12-3/TRBV12-4
abundance: few
d_gene: TRBD2
j_gene: TRBJ2-4
CDR3aa: CASSSLPWGGDIQYF
CDR3nt: TGTGCCAGCAGTTCCCTACCTTGGGGGGGGGACATTCAGTACTTC

len: 16
v_gene: TRBV7-2
abundance: many
d_gene: TRBD2
j_gene: TRBJ2-5
CDR3aa: CASSHNQRGLQETQYF
CDR3nt: TGTGCCAGCAGTCACAACCAGCGGGGTCTTCAAGAGACCCAGTACTTC

len: 14
v_gene: TRBV6-1
abundance: NA
d_gene: NA
j_gene: TRBJ2-2
CDR3aa: CASKIKGETGELFF
CDR3nt: TGTGCCAGCAAAATCAAGGGGGAAACCGGGGAGCTGTTTTTT

len: 17
v_gene: TRBV5-4
abundance: NA
d_gene: TRBD1
j_gene: TRBJ1-2
CDR3aa: CASSPFPWTGINYGYTF
CDR3nt: TGTGCCAGCAGCCCCTTCCCCTGGACAGGGATTAACTATGGCTACACCTTC

len: 16
v_gene: TRBV28
abundance: NA
d_gene: TRBD1
j_gene: TRBJ1-5
CDR3aa: CASSLTSGQGNQPQHF
CDR3nt: TGTGCCAGCAGTTTAACCTCGGGACAGGGAAATCAGCCCCAGCATTTT

len: 14
v_gene: TRBV5-5
abundance: many
d_gene: TRBD1
j_gene: TRBJ2-2
CDR3aa: CASSWTGGTGELFF
CDR3nt: TGTGCCAGCAGCTGGACAGGGGGGACCGGGGAGCTGTTTTTT

len: 12
v_gene: TRBV7-8
abundance: few
d_gene: NA
j_gene: TRBJ2-7
CDR3aa: CASRPDNGEQYF
CDR3nt: TGTGCCAGCAGACCCGACAACGGCGAGCAGTACTTC

len: 13
v_gene: TRBV4-3
abundance: many
d_gene: NA
j_gene: TRBJ2-7
CDR3aa: CASSQSKGREQYF
CDR3nt: TGCGCCAGCAGCCAGTCAAAGGGGAGGGAGCAGTACTTC

len: 18
v_gene: TRBV11-1
abundance: few
d_gene: TRBD1
j_gene: TRBJ2-6
CDR3aa: CASSLRQGPPSGANVLTF
CDR3nt: TGTGCCAGCAGCCTACGACAGGGTCCTCCCTCTGGGGCCAACGTCCTGACTTTC

len: 15
v_gene: TRBV20-1
abundance: NA
d_gene: NA
j_gene: TRBJ2-1
CDR3aa: CSARDLRPSGDEQFF
CDR3nt: TGCAGTGCTAGAGATCTTAGGCCTTCTGGGGATGAGCAGTTCTTC

len: 16
v_gene: TRBV2
abundance: NA
d_gene: NA
j_gene: TRBJ1-4
CDR3aa: CASSEALGGANEKLFF
CDR3nt: TGTGCCAGCAGTGAAGCGCTGGGGGGGGCTAATGAAAAACTGTTTTTT

len: 18
v_gene: TRBV15
abundance: few
d_gene: NA
j_gene: TRBJ2-1
CDR3aa: CATSTERGPTGVENEQFF
CDR3nt: TGTGCCACCAGCACCGAACGGGGGCCAACCGGGGTCGAGAATGAGCAGTTCTTC

len: 15
v_gene: TRBV4-3
abundance: NA
d_gene: NA
j_gene: TRBJ2-7
CDR3aa: CASSQGSGMSKKQYF
CDR3nt: TGCGCCAGCAGCCAAGGTTCAGGGATGTCAAAAAAGCAGTACTTC

len: 14
v_gene: TRBV25-1
abundance: NA
d_gene: NA
j_gene: TRBJ1-2
CDR3aa: CASSELNREDGYTF
CDR3nt: TGTGCCAGCAGTGAATTAAACAGGGAAGATGGCTACACCTTC

len: 16
v_gene: TRBV10-3
abundance: few
d_gene: NA
j_gene: TRBJ2-2
CDR3aa: CAISESGVSNTGELFF
CDR3nt: TGTGCCATCAGTGAGTCAGGGGTCAGTAACACCGGGGAGCTGTTTTTT

len: 17
v_gene: TRBV29-1
abundance: NA
d_gene: TRBD2
j_gene: TRBJ2-1
CDR3aa: CSVVGLAGASSYNEQFF
CDR3nt: TGCAGCGTAGTAGGGCTAGCGGGAGCAAGCTCCTACAATGAGCAGTTCTTC

len: 14
v_gene: TRBV30
abundance: few
d_gene: NA
j_gene: TRBJ2-1
CDR3aa: CAWSVGGNGNEQFF
CDR3nt: TGTGCCTGGAGTGTAGGGGGGAATGGTAATGAGCAGTTCTTC

len: 12
v_gene: TRBV27
abundance: NA
d_gene: TRBD2
j_gene: TRBJ2-7
CDR3aa: CASWTSYYEQYF
CDR3nt: TGTGCCAGCTGGACTAGCTATTACGAGCAGTACTTC

len: 14
v_gene: TRBV7-2
abundance: NA
d_gene: TRBD1
j_gene: TRBJ2-2
CDR3aa: CASTPTGDTGELFF
CDR3nt: TGTGCCAGCACCCCTACAGGGGACACCGGGGAGCTGTTTTTT

len: 12
v_gene: TRBV20-1
abundance: few
d_gene: NA
j_gene: TRBJ1-2
CDR3aa: CSAIENDYGYTF
CDR3nt: TGCAGTGCTATCGAGAATGACTATGGCTACACCTTC

len: 15
v_gene: TRBV7-9
abundance: few
d_gene: NA
j_gene: TRBJ2-3
CDR3aa: CASTLLGQGTDTQYF
CDR3nt: TGTGCCAGCACCCTATTGGGGCAGGGGACAGATACGCAGTATTTT

len: 18
v_gene: TRBV6-5
abundance: few
d_gene: NA
j_gene: TRBJ2-3
CDR3aa: CASSYSIGDASGADTQYF
CDR3nt: TGTGCCAGCAGTTACTCGATCGGGGACGCCTCGGGCGCAGATACGCAGTATTTT

len: 15
v_gene: TRBV9
abundance: NA
d_gene: NA
j_gene: TRBJ2-7
CDR3aa: CASSVGWGTIYEQYF
CDR3nt: TGTGCCAGCAGCGTAGGGTGGGGCACCATCTACGAGCAGTACTTC

len: 18
v_gene: TRBV20-1
abundance: NA
d_gene: TRBD2
j_gene: TRBJ2-2
CDR3aa: CSAHKLTSGPERTGELFF
CDR3nt: TGCAGTGCTCATAAACTTACTAGCGGCCCCGAGCGGACCGGGGAGCTGTTTTTT

len: 14
v_gene: TRBV7-9
abundance: NA
d_gene: TRBD2
j_gene: TRBJ2-3
CDR3aa: CASVTSGSTDTQYF
CDR3nt: TGTGCCAGCGTGACTAGCGGGAGCACAGATACGCAGTATTTT

len: 12
v_gene: TRBV20-1
abundance: few
d_gene: TRBD1
j_gene: TRBJ2-7
CDR3aa: CSATTGGYEQYF
CDR3nt: TGCAGTGCCACGACAGGGGGTTACGAGCAGTACTTC

len: 16
v_gene: TRBV6-1
abundance: NA
d_gene: TRBD1
j_gene: TRBJ2-2
CDR3aa: CASRPWDRGYTGELFF
CDR3nt: TGTGCCAGCAGACCTTGGGACAGGGGGTACACCGGGGAGCTGTTTTTT

len: 14
v_gene: TRBV28
abundance: few
d_gene: NA
j_gene: TRBJ2-5
CDR3aa: CASSFGQGGETQYF
CDR3nt: TGTGCCAGCAGTTTTGGGCAGGGTGGGGAGACCCAGTACTTC

len: 15
v_gene: TRBV27
abundance: few
d_gene: NA
j_gene: TRBJ2-1
CDR3aa: CASAPSSIAGNEQFF
CDR3nt: TGTGCCAGCGCCCCCTCTAGCATCGCCGGAAATGAGCAGTTCTTC

len: 13
v_gene: TRBV4-3
abundance: NA
d_gene: NA
j_gene: TRBJ1-6
CDR3aa: CASSQSRNSPLHF
CDR3nt: TGCGCCAGCAGCCAAAGTCGGAATTCACCCCTCCACTTT